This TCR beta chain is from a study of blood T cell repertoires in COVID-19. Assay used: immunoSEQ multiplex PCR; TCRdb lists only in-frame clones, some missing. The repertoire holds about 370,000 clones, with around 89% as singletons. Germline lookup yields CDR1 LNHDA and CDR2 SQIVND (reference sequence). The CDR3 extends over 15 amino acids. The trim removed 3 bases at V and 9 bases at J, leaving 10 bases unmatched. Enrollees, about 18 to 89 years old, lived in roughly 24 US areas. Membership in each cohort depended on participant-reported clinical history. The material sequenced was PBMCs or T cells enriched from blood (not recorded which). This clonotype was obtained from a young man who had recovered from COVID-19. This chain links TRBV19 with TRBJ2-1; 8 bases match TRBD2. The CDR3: CASSISSAGGGEQFF. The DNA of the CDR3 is TGTGCCAGTAGTATCAGTTCGGCGGGAGGAGGTGAGCAGTTCTTC.